These 5 T cell receptor beta chains originate from one sample sequenced in a study of T cell changes during pregnancy in multiple sclerosis. Libraries were prepared by immunoSEQ multiplex PCR; TCRdb keeps only in-frame clonotypes and omits some of them. Of 100,000 or so clones in the sample, roughly 93% were seen once. Here the sequenced sample was peripheral blood, taken before pregnancy. These receptors came from a female donor with multiple sclerosis, enrolled in a pregnancy study.

This chain uses TRBV14 with TRBJ2-3; D is possibly TRBD2 (5 bases). Trimming removed 4 bases from V and 1 base from J, with 12 bases in between. The CDR3 totals 15 residues. CDR1 is SGHDN and CDR2 is FVKESK in the germline V gene. The CDR3 coding sequence is TGTGCCAGCAGCCGTCTGGGGAGTGGCACAGATACGCAGTATTTT. Translated: CASSRLGSGTDTQYF. Full variable domain (rest looked up from reference TRBV14 and TRBJ2-3): EAGVTQFPSHSVIEKGQTVTLRCDPISGHDNLYWYRRVMGKEIKFLLHFVKESKQDESGMPNNRFLAERTGGTYSTLKVQPAELEDSGVYFCASSRLGSGTDTQYFGPGTRLTVL.

The chain carries TRBV14 and TRBJ2-3, with D possibly TRBD2 on 6 matching bases. V was cut by 0 bases and J by 6 bases, with 16 bases left in between. Germline V gene lookup returns CDR1 SGHDN and CDR2 FVKESK. This CDR3 comprises 16 residues. The CDR3 loop is CASSQDWRGFTDTQYF. Written as DNA, the CDR3 is TGTGCCAGCAGCCAAGACTGGCGGGGATTCACGGATACGCAGTATTTT.

J is TRBJ2-1 and V is TRBV6-5, with TRBD2 matching 7 bases. There are 14 residues in the CDR3. The V gene's germline CDR1 is MNHEY and CDR2 SVGAGI. The V segment lost 7 bases and the J segment 4 bases; nucleotides outside the gene matches: 7. CDR3 coding DNA: TGTGCCAGCATGTCTAGCGGCTTTTACAATGAGCAGTTCTTC. This encodes CASMSSGFYNEQFF.

The count of this clone is one. CDR3 amino acids: CASSDRQGVYYEQYF. For the CDR3, the DNA is TGTGCCAGCAGTGACCGACAGGGAGTTTACTACGAGCAGTACTTC. The J gene is TRBJ2-7, the V gene TRBV2; 7 positions match TRBD1. This CDR3 has 15 amino acids. Unmatched junction bases numbered 8, after V lost 3 bases and J lost 3 bases. Germline V gene sequence: CDR1 SNHLY, CDR2 FYNNEI. Variable domain in full (rest from reference TRBV2 and TRBJ2-7): EPEVTQTPSHQVTQMGQEVILRCVPISNHLYFYWYRQILGQKVEFLVSFYNNEISEKSEIFDDQFSVERPDGSNFTLKIRSTKLEDSAMYFCASSDRQGVYYEQYFGPGTRLTVT.

Only a few counts were recorded for this clone. The CDR3 here is CAVKGQTNTEAFF. In DNA form, the CDR3 reads TGTGCCGTCAAGGGACAGACTAACACTGAAGCTTTCTTT. The gene calls are TRBV10-3 and TRBJ1-1; 7 bases line up with TRBD1. CDR1 and CDR2 from the germline V gene are ENHRY and SYGVKD. The CDR3 is 13 residues long. The V and J ends lost 11 bases and 2 bases, in that order; junction bases with no gene match: 8.